The next 32 T cell receptor beta chains were all read from a single sample in a study of blood T cell repertoires in COVID-19. Data came from immunoSEQ multiplex PCR; TCRdb stores just in-frame clones and leaves some out. The sample consists of roughly 120,000 clones, nearly 90% of them appearing once. The sequencing sample was made of peripheral blood. These receptors all stem from a woman aged 55-69 years with COVID-19, enrolled during active disease.

The chain is built from TRBV14 and TRBJ1-1; the D is unclear. Germline assignment: CDR1 SGHDN and CDR2 FVKESK. This CDR3 spans 14 amino acids. V was clipped by 8 bases and J by 1 base, with 14 bases between them. The CDR3, as DNA: TGTGCCAGCCGTCCCCTAAGTGGGAACACTGAAGCTTTCTTT. Its translation: CASRPLSGNTEAFF.

Comment on this clone: One end of the junction fails to match germline, which may point to a read error. The genes are TRBV7-7 and TRBJ2-7, with D perhaps TRBD1 or TRBD2 (7 bases each). CDR3 length: 15 residues. Germline V lookup: CDR1 SSHAT, CDR2 FNYEAQ (reference sequence). The CDR3 sequence is CASSLGRGQTYEQYF. The CDR3, as DNA: TGTGCTAGCAGCTTAGGGAGGGGACAGACCTACGAGCAGTACTTC.

The chain couples TRBV18 to TRBJ2-1; no clear D. Looked up from germline, CDR1 is KGHSH and CDR2 is LQKENI. V gave up 3 bases and J gave up 7 bases, with 10 bases separating them. The CDR3 totals 13 residues. In DNA form, the CDR3 reads TGTGCCAGCTCACCCGTAACAGAAAATGAGCAGTTCTTC. Protein sequence: CASSPVTENEQFF.

The chain is built from TRBV12-3 or TRBV12-4 and TRBJ2-3; weak D call: TRBD2 (6 bases). There are 12 residues in the CDR3. V was cut by 5 bases and J by 14 bases, with 17 bases left in between. DNA of the CDR3: TGTGCCAGCAGTCCCCCGGGACTTGGGGGGTATTTT. Protein: CASSPPGLGGYF.

This clone was picked up a small number of times. The chain has TRBV2 and TRBJ2-2, with D unresolved. The CDR3 has 14 amino acids. Germline loops: CDR1 SNHLY, CDR2 FYNNEI. V gave up 10 bases and J gave up 1 base, with 13 bases separating them. CDR3 residues: CATLVEQNTGELFF. The DNA for the CDR3 is TGTGCCACCCTCGTCGAGCAGAACACCGGGGAGCTGTTTTTT.

V and J are TRBV10-3 and TRBJ2-6; D gene uncertain. V lost 7 bases to trimming and J lost 0 bases, with 7 bases between them. The germline CDR1 and CDR2 sequences are ENHRY and SYGVKD. There are 14 residues in the CDR3. This CDR3 reads CAIMVSSGANVLTF. CDR3 nucleotides: TGTGCCATCATGGTCAGCTCTGGGGCCAACGTCCTGACTTTC.

This rearrangement joins TRBV7-3 to TRBJ2-3; the match to TRBD1 covers 9 bases. The V segment lost 7 bases and the J segment 6 bases; nucleotides outside the gene matches: 8. CDR3 length: 14 amino acids. Germline CDR1 and CDR2: SGHTA and FQGTGA. Here the CDR3 DNA reads TGTGCCAGCACCCCGGGACAGGGATCCGATACGCAGTATTTT. Translation: CASTPGQGSDTQYF.

This clone was recorded a few times. The chain has TRBV5-4 and TRBJ1-4, with TRBD1 identical over 8 bases. V dropped 3 bases and J dropped 5; count of bases not matched to a gene: 6. In germline, CDR1 is SGHNT, CDR2 YYREEE (reference sequence). The CDR3 has 15 residues. The CDR3, as DNA: TGTGCCAGCAGCTCCCGGACAGGGCAGAATGAAAAACTGTTTTTT. It translates to CASSSRTGQNEKLFF.

This sequence joins TRBV11-2 and TRBJ1-1, with 11 bases aligning to TRBD1. V was clipped by 6 bases and J by 6 bases; unmatched bases: 6. CDR3 length: 14 residues. Germline values: CDR1 SGHAT, CDR2 FQNNGV. For the CDR3, the DNA is TGTGCCAGCAGTTTTAGGGACAGGGGGGCTGAAGCTTTCTTT. Translated: CASSFRDRGAEAFF. Full variable domain (missing parts from reference TRBV11-2 and TRBJ1-1): EAGVAQSPRYKIIEKRQSVAFWCNPISGHATLYWYQQILGQGPKLLIQFQNNGVVDDSQLPKDRFSAERLKGVDSTLKIQPAKLEDSAVYLCASSFRDRGAEAFFGQGTRLTVV.

This CDR3 is CASSPPGGGNTEAFF. CDR3 nucleotides: TGTGCCAGTAGTCCCCCCGGGGGGGGTAACACTGAAGCTTTCTTT. This sequence joins TRBV19 and TRBJ1-1, with D possibly being TRBD1 (5 bases). V was cut by 5 bases and J by 2 bases, with 15 bases left in between. This CDR3 comprises 15 residues. Germline assignment: CDR1 LNHDA and CDR2 SQIVND (reference sequence).

The sample holds one count of this clone. The rearrangement links TRBV7-9 to TRBJ2-1; 10 nucleotides agree with TRBD1. The CDR3 has 12 residues. Trimming removed 6 bases from V and 15 bases from J; junction bases left unmatched: 8. Germline CDR1 and CDR2: SEHNR and FQNEAQ (reference sequence). The CDR3 region has the DNA TGTGCCAGCAGATACGGGACAGGGGACCCGTTCTTC. Its protein product is CASRYGTGDPFF.

V gene TRBV2 combines with J gene TRBJ2-1; TRBD2 matches at 11 bases. After removal of 1 base from V and 9 bases from J, the junction contained 8 bases not matched to a gene. The CDR3 spans 16 residues. Germline assignment: CDR1 SNHLY and CDR2 FYNNEI. The CDR3 region is CASSEEALAGVGEQFF. The CDR3, as DNA: TGTGCCAGCAGTGAAGAAGCACTAGCGGGGGTTGGTGAGCAGTTCTTC. Using reference TRBV2 and TRBJ2-1 for the parts outside the CDR3, the full variable domain is EPEVTQTPSHQVTQMGQEVILRCVPISNHLYFYWYRQILGQKVEFLVSFYNNEISEKSEIFDDQFSVERPDGSNFTLKIRSTKLEDSAMYFCASSEEALAGVGEQFFGPGTRLTVL.

Written as DNA, the CDR3 is TGTGCCAGCAGGCAGGATCCCTACAATGAGCAGTTCTTC. Its protein product is CASRQDPYNEQFF. V is TRBV13 and J is TRBJ2-1, with D hard to call. V gave up 6 bases and J gave up 2 bases, with 8 bases separating them. Germline V gives CDR1 PRHDT, CDR2 FYEKMQ (reference sequence). CDR3 size: 13 residues.

This chain joins TRBV15 and TRBJ1-4; D is undetermined. V was shortened by 5 bases and J by 3 bases, with 13 bases between the two germline ends. The CDR3 runs to 15 residues. Germline CDR1 reads LNHNV; CDR2 reads YYDKDF (reference sequence). The CDR3 region is CATSEGQVANEKLFF. CDR3 nucleotides: TGTGCCACCAGCGAAGGTCAGGTTGCTAATGAAAAACTGTTTTTT. Drawing the rest from reference TRBV15 and TRBJ1-4, the complete variable domain is DAMVIQNPRYQVTQFGKPVTLSCSQTLNHNVMYWYQQKSSQAPKLLFHYYDKDFNNEADTPDNFQSRRPNTSFCFLDIRSPGLGDTAMYLCATSEGQVANEKLFFGSGTQLSVL.

This clone was seen just once. The chain carries TRBV7-9 and TRBJ2-5; TRBD1 is a possible D gene (6 bases). The CDR3 covers 16 residues. The V end was cut by 5 bases, the J end by 4 bases, with 20 bases between. Germline lookup yields CDR1 SEHNR and CDR2 FQNEAQ (reference sequence). The DNA of the CDR3 is TGTGCCAGCAGCGTCGATACAGGGTATAGACTAGAGACCCAGTACTTC. Protein product: CASSVDTGYRLETQYF.

This sequence joins TRBV14 and TRBJ1-1; D unresolved. Germline V gene data show CDR1 as SGHDN and CDR2 as FVKESK. The CDR3 has 14 amino acids. The ends were cut back, 5 bases at V and 1 base at J, with 11 bases in the middle. CDR3 protein: CASSLLSGNTEAFF. CDR3 nucleotides: TGTGCCAGCAGCTTACTATCGGGGAACACTGAAGCTTTCTTT.

J is TRBJ1-2 and V is TRBV19; the D gene is possibly TRBD1 (6 bases). This CDR3 has 13 amino acids. The germline V and J ends were trimmed by 5 bases and 8 bases, with 15 bases remaining between them. CDR1 is LNHDA, CDR2 SQIVND, per germline (reference sequence). CDR3 sequence: CASSVRQGMGYTF. CDR3 DNA sequence: TGTGCCAGTAGTGTGCGGCAGGGGATGGGCTACACCTTC.

The V and J genes are TRBV12-3 or TRBV12-4 and TRBJ2-3; TRBD2 might be the D (6 bases). The V gene lost 1 base and the J gene lost 6 bases, with 8 bases spanning the gap. CDR3 length: 13 amino acids. CDR3 DNA sequence: TGTGCCAGCAGTTTAGGGACTATGGATACGCAGTATTTT. Protein: CASSLGTMDTQYF.

This sequence joins TRBV12-3 or TRBV12-4 and TRBJ1-3; unclear D gene. Between the trimmed V and J ends, which lost 11 bases and 1 base, there was a span of 12 bases. The CDR3 is 13 amino acids. The CDR3 nucleotides read TGTGCCCTTAAGACACGTTCTGGAAACACCATATATTTT. Translating it yields CALKTRSGNTIYF.

This clone came up once. J is TRBJ2-7 and V is TRBV9; 7 positions match TRBD1. The junction had 6 bases not matched to a gene; V was cut back by 0 bases and J by 0 bases. This CDR3 comprises 16 residues. Germline V gene lookup returns CDR1 SGDLS and CDR2 YYNGEE. CDR3 in DNA: TGTGCCAGCAGCGTAGGCCGAGGGGGCAGCTCCTACGAGCAGTACTTC. Translated: CASSVGRGGSSYEQYF.

This sequence joins TRBV11-1 and TRBJ1-3; D gene uncertain. CDR3 length equals 13 residues. CDR1 and CDR2 (germline): SGHAT, FQDESV (reference sequence). V lost 8 bases, J lost 0 bases, and 8 bases lay in between. The CDR3 spells CASRDYSGNTIYF. In DNA, the CDR3 is TGTGCCAGCCGGGATTACTCTGGAAACACCATATATTTT.

J is TRBJ2-3 and V is TRBV7-2; 8 positions agree with TRBD2. This CDR3 spans 16 amino acids. V dropped 2 bases and J dropped 2; count of bases not matched to a gene: 6. From germline, CDR1 is SGHTA and CDR2 FQGNSA. The CDR3 is CASSLNTGGVTDTQYF. The CDR3 DNA follows: TGTGCCAGCAGCTTAAATACCGGGGGGGTCACAGATACGCAGTATTTT.

The chain employs TRBV6-6 and TRBJ1-2, with 8 bases identical to TRBD1. Germline V gives CDR1 MNHNY, CDR2 SVGAGI (reference sequence). V was pared by 2 bases and J by 8 bases, with 10 bases of the junction left unmatched. This CDR3 is built from 15 residues. Written as DNA, the CDR3 is TGTGCCAGCAGTTACCCAGGACAGGGAGGAGGCGGCTACACCTTC. Translating it yields CASSYPGQGGGGYTF.

The chain has TRBV7-8 and TRBJ2-2; 10 bases match TRBD2. V trimming: 5 bases; J trimming: 5 bases; junction bases outside the gene matches: 5. Germline V gene data show CDR1 as SGHVS and CDR2 as FQNEAQ. This CDR3 spans 15 amino acids. The CDR3 loop reads CASSPRTSGTGELFF. The DNA for the CDR3 is TGTGCCAGCAGCCCCCGGACTAGCGGAACCGGGGAGCTGTTTTTT.

The rearrangement links TRBV7-2 to TRBJ1-6; D unresolved. Germline V gene sequence: CDR1 SGHTA, CDR2 FQGNSA. The V end was cut by 4 bases, the J end by 10 bases, with 11 bases between. The CDR3 sequence is 13 residues long. CDR3 in DNA: TGTGCCAGCAGCTCAATACAACGCTCACCCCTCCACTTT. Protein product: CASSSIQRSPLHF.

V gene TRBV27 combines with J gene TRBJ2-7; 8 nucleotides match TRBD1. V was pared by 5 bases and J by 4 bases, with 10 bases of the junction left unmatched. This CDR3 has 15 residues. CDR1 and CDR2 from the germline V gene are MNHEY and SMNVEV (reference sequence). CDR3 DNA sequence: TGTGCCAGCAGTCCCTATACAAGGACAGGGTACGAGCAGTACTTC. It translates to CASSPYTRTGYEQYF.

This chain uses TRBV9 with TRBJ2-4; TRBD1 aligns across 8 bases. V was clipped by 0 bases and J by 3 bases; unmatched bases: 5. CDR1 is SGDLS, CDR2 YYNGEE, per germline. The length of the CDR3 is 16 residues. The CDR3 DNA follows: TGTGCCAGCAGCGTAGAGGGCAGGGGGCGCAAAAACATTCAGTACTTC. Amino acid sequence: CASSVEGRGRKNIQYF.

The chain recombines TRBV5-4 with TRBJ2-3; D is possibly TRBD1 (5 bases). The CDR3 spans 15 residues. V was clipped by 1 base and J by 1 base, with 10 bases between them. CDR1 SGHNT and CDR2 YYREEE come from the germline V gene (reference sequence). The CDR3 sequence: CASSLSGRGTDTQYF. As DNA, the CDR3 is TGTGCCAGCAGCTTGAGTGGCAGGGGCACAGATACGCAGTATTTT.

V usage is TRBV18 and J usage is TRBJ2-3; possibly TRBD1 for D (5 bases). The CDR3 runs 13 residues. Trimming removed 1 base from V and 6 bases from J, with 8 bases in between. Germline V gene data show CDR1 as KGHSH and CDR2 as LQKENI. The DNA for the CDR3 is TGTGCCAGCTCACCACACAGGCCCGATACGCAGTATTTT. Translation: CASSPHRPDTQYF.

The chain carries TRBV5-1 and TRBJ2-7; 10 bases fit TRBD2. With 0 bases clipped from V and 2 bases from J, the junction kept 5 bases outside the gene matches. The CDR3 runs 16 residues. Germline-derived CDR1 and CDR2 are SGHRS and YFSETQ. The CDR3 region has the DNA TGCGCCAGCAGCTTGGCCCCTAGCGGGGGCACCTACGAGCAGTACTTC. It specifies CASSLAPSGGTYEQYF.

This chain links TRBV5-4 with TRBJ2-5, with TRBD2 matching 10 bases. The J segment lost 1 base and the V segment lost 7 bases, leaving 4 bases of the junction unmatched. Germline lookup yields CDR1 SGHNT and CDR2 YYREEE (reference sequence). The CDR3 runs 14 residues. The CDR3 protein is CASSLAGVQETQYF. As DNA, the CDR3 is TGTGCCAGCTCCCTAGCGGGGGTCCAAGAGACCCAGTACTTC.

This chain joins TRBV9 and TRBJ1-3; D unclear. This CDR3 spans 14 amino acids. From germline, CDR1 is SGDLS and CDR2 YYNGEE. V shed 2 bases and J shed 2 bases, with 8 bases lying between them. The DNA of the CDR3 is TGTGCCAGCAGCGTCCAGATGACTGGAAACACCATATATTTT. Translation gives CASSVQMTGNTIYF.